This TCR beta chain derives from a study of blood T cell repertoires in COVID-19. Study-wide background: Sites across the United States, Italy and Spain contributed samples from acute and convalescent COVID-19.

Germline-derived CDR1 and CDR2 are KGHSH and LQKENI. Trimming left V 2 bases short and J 9 bases short, with 17 bases between. The CDR3 sequence is 16 residues long. Repertoires were generated with immunoSEQ multiplex PCR, while TCRdb's copy carries only in-frame clones and drops some. The table includes about 260,000 clones, approximately 90% detected once. Sequenced input: peripheral blood. J is TRBJ1-6 and V is TRBV18; weak D call: TRBD1 (6 bases). The receptor's source is a woman aged 40 to 55 with acute or convalescent COVID-19. This CDR3 reads CASSPTGTRDGSPLHF. Written as DNA, the CDR3 is TGTGCCAGCTCACCAACCGGGACACGGGATGGTTCACCCCTCCACTTT. The full variable domain, its missing parts supplied by reference TRBV18 and TRBJ1-6, is NAGVMQNPRHLVRRRGQEARLRCSPMKGHSHVYWYRQLPEEGLKFMVYLQKENIIDESGMPKERFSAEFPKEGPSILRIQQVVRGDSAAYFCASSPTGTRDGSPLHFGNGTRLTVT.